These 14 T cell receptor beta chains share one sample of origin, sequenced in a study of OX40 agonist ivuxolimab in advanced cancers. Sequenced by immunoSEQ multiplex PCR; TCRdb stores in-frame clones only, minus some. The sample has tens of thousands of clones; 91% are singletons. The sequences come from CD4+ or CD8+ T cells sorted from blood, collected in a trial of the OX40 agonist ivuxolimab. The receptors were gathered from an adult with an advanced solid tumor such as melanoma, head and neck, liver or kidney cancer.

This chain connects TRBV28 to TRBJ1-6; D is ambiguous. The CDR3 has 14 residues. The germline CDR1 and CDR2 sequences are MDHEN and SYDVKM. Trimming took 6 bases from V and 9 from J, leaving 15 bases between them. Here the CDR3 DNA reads TGTGCCAGCAGCAAAATAAGTTGGGGTTCACCCCTCCACTTT. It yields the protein CASSKISWGSPLHF. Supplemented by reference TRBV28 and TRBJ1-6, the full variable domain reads DVKVTQSSRYLVKRTGEKVFLECVQDMDHENMFWYRQDPGLGLRLIYFSYDVKMKEKGDIPEGYSVSREKKERFSLILESASTNQTSMYLCASSKISWGSPLHFGNGTRLTVT.

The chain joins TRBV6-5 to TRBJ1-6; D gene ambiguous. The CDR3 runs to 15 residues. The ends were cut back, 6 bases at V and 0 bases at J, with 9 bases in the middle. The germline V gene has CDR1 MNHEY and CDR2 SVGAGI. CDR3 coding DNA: TGTGCCAGCAGGTGGTCTGGCTCCTATAATTCACCCCTCCACTTT. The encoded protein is CASRWSGSYNSPLHF.

The chain's CDR3 is CASSIVGPTGGNTEAFF. For the CDR3, the DNA is TGTGCCAGTAGTATAGTGGGCCCGACAGGAGGGAACACTGAAGCTTTCTTT. The chain carries TRBV19 and TRBJ1-1, with D perhaps TRBD1 (6 bases). V dropped 1 base and J dropped 1 base, with 16 bases sitting between them. The CDR3 contains 17 residues. Per the germline V gene, CDR1 is LNHDA and CDR2 is SQIVND (reference sequence).

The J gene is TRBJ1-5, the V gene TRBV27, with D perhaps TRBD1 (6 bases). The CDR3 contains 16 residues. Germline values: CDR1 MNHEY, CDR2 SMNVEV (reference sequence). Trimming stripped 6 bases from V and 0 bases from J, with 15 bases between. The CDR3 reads CASRADRGDSNQPQHF. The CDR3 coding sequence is TGTGCCAGCAGAGCGGACAGAGGGGATAGCAATCAGCCCCAGCATTTT.

CDR3 residues: CASQRKYWGAQDTDTEAFF. Written as DNA, the CDR3 is TGTGCCAGCCAAAGGAAATATTGGGGGGCGCAGGACACGGACACTGAAGCTTTCTTT. This chain joins TRBV27 and TRBJ1-1; D possibly corresponds to TRBD1 (6 bases). Germline CDR1 and CDR2: MNHEY and SMNVEV (reference sequence). CDR3 length equals 19 residues. V was pared by 8 bases and J by 3 bases, with 31 bases between.

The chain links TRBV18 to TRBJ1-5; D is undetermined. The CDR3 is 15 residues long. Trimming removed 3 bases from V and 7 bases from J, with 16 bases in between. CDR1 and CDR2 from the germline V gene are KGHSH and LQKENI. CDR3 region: CASSPVDGLGQPQHF. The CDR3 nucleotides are TGTGCCAGCTCACCTGTGGACGGCCTAGGACAGCCCCAGCATTTT.

The CDR3 DNA is TGTGCTAGTGGTTTGGTACTCGGGGCTTCCCAGTTCTTC. It yields the protein CASGLVLGASQFF. This sequence joins TRBV12-5 and TRBJ2-1; D could derive from TRBD1 or TRBD2 (5 bases each). The ends were cut back, 0 bases at V and 13 bases at J, with 13 bases in the middle. The CDR3 contains 13 residues. Per the germline V gene, CDR1 is LGHNT and CDR2 is FRNRAP.

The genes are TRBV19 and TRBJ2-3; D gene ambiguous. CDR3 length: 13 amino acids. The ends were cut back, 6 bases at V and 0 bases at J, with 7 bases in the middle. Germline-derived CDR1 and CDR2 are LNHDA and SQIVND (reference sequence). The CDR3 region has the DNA TGTGCCAGTAGCCGCCTTAGCACAGATACGCAGTATTTT. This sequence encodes CASSRLSTDTQYF. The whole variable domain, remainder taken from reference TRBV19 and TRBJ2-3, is DGGITQSPKYLFRKEGQNVTLSCEQNLNHDAMYWYRQDPGQGLRLIYYSQIVNDFQKGDIAEGYSVSREKKESFPLTVTSAQKNPTAFYLCASSRLSTDTQYFGPGTRLTVL.

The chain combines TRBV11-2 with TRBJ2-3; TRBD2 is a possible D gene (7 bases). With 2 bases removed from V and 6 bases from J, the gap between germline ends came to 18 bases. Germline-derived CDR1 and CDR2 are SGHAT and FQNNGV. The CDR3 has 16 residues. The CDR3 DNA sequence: TGTGCCAGCAGCTTACTTGGGGCGGGGGCTAGGGATACGCAGTATTTT. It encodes CASSLLGAGARDTQYF. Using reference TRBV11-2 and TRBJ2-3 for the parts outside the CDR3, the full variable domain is EAGVAQSPRYKIIEKRQSVAFWCNPISGHATLYWYQQILGQGPKLLIQFQNNGVVDDSQLPKDRFSAERLKGVDSTLKIQPAKLEDSAVYLCASSLLGAGARDTQYFGPGTRLTVL.

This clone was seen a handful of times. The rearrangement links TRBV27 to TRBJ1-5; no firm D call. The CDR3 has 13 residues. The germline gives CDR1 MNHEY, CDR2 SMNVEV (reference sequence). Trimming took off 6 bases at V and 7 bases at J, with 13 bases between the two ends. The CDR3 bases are TGTGCCAGCAGGGAGGGAACTTGGCAGCCCCAGCATTTT. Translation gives CASREGTWQPQHF.

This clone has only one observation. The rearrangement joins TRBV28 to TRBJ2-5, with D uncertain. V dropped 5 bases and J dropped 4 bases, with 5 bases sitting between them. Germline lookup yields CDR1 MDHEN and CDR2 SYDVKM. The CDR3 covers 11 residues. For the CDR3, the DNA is TGTGCCAGCAGTCCTTTAGAGACCCAGTACTTC. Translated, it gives CASSPLETQYF. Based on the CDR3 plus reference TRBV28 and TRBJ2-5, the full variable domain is DVKVTQSSRYLVKRTGEKVFLECVQDMDHENMFWYRQDPGLGLRLIYFSYDVKMKEKGDIPEGYSVSREKKERFSLILESASTNQTSMYLCASSPLETQYFGPGTRLLVL.

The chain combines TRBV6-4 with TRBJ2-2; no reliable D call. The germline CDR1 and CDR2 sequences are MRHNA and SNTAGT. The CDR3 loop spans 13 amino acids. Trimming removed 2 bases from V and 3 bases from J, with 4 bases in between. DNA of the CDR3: TGTGCCAGCAGTGACAGGGACACCGGGGAGCTGTTTTTT. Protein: CASSDRDTGELFF.

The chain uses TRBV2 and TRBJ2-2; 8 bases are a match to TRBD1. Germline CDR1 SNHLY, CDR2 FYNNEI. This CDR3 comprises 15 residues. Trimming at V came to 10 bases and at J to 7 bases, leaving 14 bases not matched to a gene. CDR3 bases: TGTGCCAACTCGCCGAGGACAGGGATGGGCGGGGAGCTGTTTTTT. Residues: CANSPRTGMGGELFF.

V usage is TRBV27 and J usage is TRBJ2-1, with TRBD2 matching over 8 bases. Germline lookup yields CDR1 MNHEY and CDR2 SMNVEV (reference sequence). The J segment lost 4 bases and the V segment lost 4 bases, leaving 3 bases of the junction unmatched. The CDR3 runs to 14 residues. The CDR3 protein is CASSSGLVYNEQFF. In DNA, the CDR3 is TGTGCCAGCAGTTCGGGACTAGTATACAATGAGCAGTTCTTC.